This is a list of T cell receptor beta chains from one sample in a study of response to subunit inactivated influenza vaccine. TCRdb re-analysed the RT-PCR reads in MiXCR, keeping a single row per CDR3 protein. This table holds a few hundred thousand distinct CDR3 sequences, roughly 7.9% found once. The sequencing here drew on PBMCs from blood, taken less than 25 months after vaccination. The source is a man aged 50-75 years who received an inactivated influenza vaccine. The CDR3 runs from the conserved cysteine through the conserved F or W. A D gene is named only where the DNA matches it firmly. The listing skips clone size in some rows; elsewhere it reads once, few, many or a size class.

d_call,j_call,v_call,clone_size,cdr3_aa,cdr3_nt
NA,TRBJ2-2,TRBV5-1,many,CASAGVLFNKNTGELFF,TGCGCCAGCGCCGGGGTCCTATTTAACAAGAACACCGGGGAGCTGTTTTTT
NA,TRBJ2-2,TRBV12-3/TRBV12-4,few,CASTRGTRSGELFF,TGTGCCAGCACCCGGGGGACGCGTTCCGGGGAGCTGTTTTTT
NA,TRBJ2-1,TRBV12-3/TRBV12-4,NA,CASSLNIDEQFF,TGTGCCAGCAGTTTGAATATCGATGAGCAGTTCTTC
NA,TRBJ2-1,TRBV7-9,many,CASSTATNEQFF,TGTGCCAGCAGCACGGCGACCAATGAGCAGTTCTTC
NA,TRBJ2-3,TRBV7-9,NA,CASSLGAGSDTQYF,TGTGCCAGCAGCTTAGGAGCGGGCTCAGATACGCAGTATTTT
NA,TRBJ2-7,TRBV5-5,many,CASREGQGYEQYF,TGTGCCAGCAGGGAGGGACAAGGATACGAGCAGTACTTC
NA,TRBJ2-7,TRBV28,few,CASSPPELFYEQYF,TGTGCCAGCAGTCCCCCGGAACTCTTCTACGAGCAGTACTTC
NA,TRBJ2-1,TRBV9,few,CASSVNSLGGGYNEQFF,TGTGCCAGCAGCGTAAATAGTTTGGGAGGAGGTTACAATGAGCAGTTCTTC
NA,TRBJ1-2,TRBV20-1,NA,CSARAPSWADGYTF,TGCAGTGCTAGAGCCCCTTCGTGGGCGGATGGCTACACCTTC
TRBD2,TRBJ2-1,TRBV7-9,NA,CASSRSLAGGRNEQFF,TGTGCCAGCAGCCGGTCACTAGCGGGAGGCCGCAATGAGCAGTTCTTC
TRBD2,TRBJ2-2,TRBV27,NA,CASSFSGGRSTGELFF,TGTGCCAGCAGCTTCTCGGGGGGGCGGAGCACCGGGGAGCTGTTTTTT
TRBD2,TRBJ2-1,TRBV6-5,few,CASSYSKRGVYNEQFF,TGTGCCAGCAGTTACTCGAAGCGGGGGGTCTACAATGAGCAGTTCTTC
TRBD2,TRBJ2-1,TRBV20-1,NA,CSARDLRGAWDEQFF,TGCAGTGCTAGAGATCTGCGGGGGGCCTGGGATGAGCAGTTCTTC